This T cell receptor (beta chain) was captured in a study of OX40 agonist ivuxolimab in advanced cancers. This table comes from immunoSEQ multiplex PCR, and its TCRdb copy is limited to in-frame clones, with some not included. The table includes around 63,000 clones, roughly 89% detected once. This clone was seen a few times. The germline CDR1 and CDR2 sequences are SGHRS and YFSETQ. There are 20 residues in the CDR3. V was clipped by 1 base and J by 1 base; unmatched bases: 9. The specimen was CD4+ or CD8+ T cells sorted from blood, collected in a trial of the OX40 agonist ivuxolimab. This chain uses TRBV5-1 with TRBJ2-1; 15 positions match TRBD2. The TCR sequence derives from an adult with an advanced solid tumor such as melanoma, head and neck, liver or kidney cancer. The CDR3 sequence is CASSLRSGTSGGRSYNEQFF. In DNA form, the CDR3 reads TGCGCCAGCAGCTTGCGCTCCGGGACTAGCGGGGGGAGATCCTACAATGAGCAGTTCTTC.